This T cell receptor beta chain was found in a study of T cells after yellow fever vaccination. Trimming stripped 4 bases from V and 7 bases from J, with 15 bases between. The CDR3 sequence is 14 residues long. The germline gives CDR1 SGHRS, CDR2 YFSETQ. This clonotype showed up many times. Its antigen is still unknown. Template switching by 5'RACE produced TCR cDNA, adding a universal primer site and UMIs. Using its own MiXCR run on the 5' RACE reads, TCRdb lists one record per CDR3 protein. The profile shows about 210,000 distinct CDR3 sequences, around 6.7% of them singletons. Whole-study findings and limits: Bulk-population clonotypes that are abundant could appear as contaminants in FACS-sorted repertoires.

The TCR was taken from a man aged 25-45 years who received the YFV17D yellow fever vaccine. The chain carries TRBV5-1 and TRBJ1-5, with D possibly TRBD1 on 5 matching bases. The material was CD4+ T cells sorted from PBMCs, obtained on the day of the yellow fever booster vaccination. As DNA, the CDR3 is TGCGCCAGCAGCACTGGGGGGTCTGGGCAGCCCCAGCATTTT. Translation: CASSTGGSGQPQHF.